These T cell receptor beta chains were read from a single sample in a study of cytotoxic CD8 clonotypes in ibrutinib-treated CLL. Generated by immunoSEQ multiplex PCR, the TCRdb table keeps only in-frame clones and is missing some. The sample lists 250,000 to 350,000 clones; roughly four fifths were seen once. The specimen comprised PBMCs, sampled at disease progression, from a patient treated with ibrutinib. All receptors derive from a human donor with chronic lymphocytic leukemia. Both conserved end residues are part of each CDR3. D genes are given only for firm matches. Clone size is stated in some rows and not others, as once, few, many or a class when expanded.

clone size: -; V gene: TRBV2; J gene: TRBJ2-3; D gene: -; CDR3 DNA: TGTGCCAGCAGATTGGACGGTAGTTGGGTAGATACGCAGTATTTT; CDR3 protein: CASRLDGSWVDTQYF
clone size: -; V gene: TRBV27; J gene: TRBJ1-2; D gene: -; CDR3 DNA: TGTGCCAGCAGTCCCCCAAAGGCGATTAATGGCTACACCTTC; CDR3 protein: CASSPPKAINGYTF
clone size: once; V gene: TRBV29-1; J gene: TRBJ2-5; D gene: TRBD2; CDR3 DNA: TGCAGCGTTGAGCTTGAGGGAGGGGCGGAGACCCAGTACTTC; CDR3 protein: CSVELEGGAETQYF
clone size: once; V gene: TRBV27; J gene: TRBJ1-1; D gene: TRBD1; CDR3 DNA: TGTGCCAGCAGTTTATCGGGACAGGGCGGCGCTGAAGCTTTCTTT; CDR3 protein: CASSLSGQGGAEAFF
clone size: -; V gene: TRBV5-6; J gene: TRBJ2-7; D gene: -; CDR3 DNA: TGTGCCAGCAGCTTGAACGGGGGAAGCTCCTACGAGCAGTACTTC; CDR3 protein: CASSLNGGSSYEQYF
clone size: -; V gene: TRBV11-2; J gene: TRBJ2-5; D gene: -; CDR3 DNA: TGTGCCAGCAGCTCGCAGCACCGGGACGGAAAAGAGACCCAGTACTTC; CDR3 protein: CASSSQHRDGKETQYF
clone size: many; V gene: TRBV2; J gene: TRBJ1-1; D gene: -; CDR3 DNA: TGTGCCAGCAGTGGGAGGGCCGGCAGGGGACTAGCAAACACTGAAGCTTTCTTT; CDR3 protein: CASSGRAGRGLANTEAFF
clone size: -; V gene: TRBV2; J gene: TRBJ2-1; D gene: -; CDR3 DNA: TGTGCCAGCTTGGGGAATGAGCAGTTCTTC; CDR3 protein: CASLGNEQFF
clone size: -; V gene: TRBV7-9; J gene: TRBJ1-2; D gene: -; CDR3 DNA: TGTGCCAGCAGCTTAGCATGGGGAACGCGGGGTGGCTATGGCTACACCTTC; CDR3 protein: CASSLAWGTRGGYGYTF
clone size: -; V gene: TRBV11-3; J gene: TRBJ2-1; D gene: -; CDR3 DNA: TGTGCCAGCAGCTTGGGGCAGCATATTAATGAGCAGTTCTTC; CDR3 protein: CASSLGQHINEQFF
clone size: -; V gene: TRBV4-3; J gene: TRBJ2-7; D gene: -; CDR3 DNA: TGCGCCAGCAGCCAAGAGGCGGGGCTTTCCTACGAGCAGTACTTC; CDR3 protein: CASSQEAGLSYEQYF
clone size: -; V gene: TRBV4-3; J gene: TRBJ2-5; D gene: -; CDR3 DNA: TGCGCCAGCAGCCAAGAAAGAAGCCTGCAAGAGACCCAGTACTTC; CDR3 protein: CASSQERSLQETQYF